The clone carrying this TCR beta chain appeared a single time. These data belong to a study of OX40 agonist ivuxolimab in advanced cancers. Study information: Dose-escalation patients suffered from hepatocellular carcinoma, melanoma, renal cell or head and neck cancer. Three patients responded partially, comprising one with hepatocellular carcinoma and two with cutaneous melanoma.

Peripheral blood came from all dose cohorts at three timepoints. With 7 bases removed from V and 4 bases from J, the gap between germline ends came to 14 bases. CDR1 and CDR2 (germline): SQVTM, ANQGSEA. CDR3 length: 12 residues. Repertoires were generated with immunoSEQ multiplex PCR, while TCRdb's copy carries only in-frame clones and drops some. The data contain fewer than 20,000 clones, roughly 90% of them singletons. This chain joins TRBV29-1 and TRBJ2-7; the D gene is possibly TRBD1 (5 bases). The sequence came from an adult with an advanced solid tumor such as melanoma, head and neck, liver or kidney cancer. Sequencing used CD4+ or CD8+ T cells sorted from blood, obtained in a trial of the OX40 agonist ivuxolimab. This chain's CDR3 is CSALGEPYEQYF. CDR3 DNA: TGCAGCGCCCTAGGGGAACCATACGAGCAGTACTTC.